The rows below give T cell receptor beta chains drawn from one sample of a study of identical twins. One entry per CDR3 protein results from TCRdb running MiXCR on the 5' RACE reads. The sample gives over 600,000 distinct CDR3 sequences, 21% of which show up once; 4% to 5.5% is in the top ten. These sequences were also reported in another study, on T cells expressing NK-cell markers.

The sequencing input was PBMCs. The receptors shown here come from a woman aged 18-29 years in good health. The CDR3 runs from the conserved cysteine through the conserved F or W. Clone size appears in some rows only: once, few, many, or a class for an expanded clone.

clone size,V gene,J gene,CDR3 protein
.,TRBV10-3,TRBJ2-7,CAISELDYEQYF
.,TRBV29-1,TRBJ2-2,CSVNREQNTGELFF
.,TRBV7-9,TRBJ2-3,CASSFRDRRQGTQYF
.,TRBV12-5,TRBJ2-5,CASGTDLQGTQYF
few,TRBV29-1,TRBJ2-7,CSVEVRYEQYF
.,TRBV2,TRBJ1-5,CASSEMGTGYQPQHF
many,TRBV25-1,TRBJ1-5,CASRGQLNQPQHF
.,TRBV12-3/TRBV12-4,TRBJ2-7,CASRDRESYEQYF
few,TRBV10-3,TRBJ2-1,CAISGLLVGQGEQFF
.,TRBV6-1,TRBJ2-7,CASRPGRNYEQYF
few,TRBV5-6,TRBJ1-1,CASSFRDRGRTEAFF
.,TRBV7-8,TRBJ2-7,CASSLAQGADF
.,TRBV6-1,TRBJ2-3,CASLWSHSTDTQYF
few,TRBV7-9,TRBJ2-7,CASSLHQGSQYF
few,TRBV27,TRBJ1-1,CASRAPMNTEAFF
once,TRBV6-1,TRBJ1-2,CASSEDRGLGDGYTF
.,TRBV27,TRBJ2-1,CASGRPTDEQFF
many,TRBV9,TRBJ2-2,CASCVQGEAGELFF
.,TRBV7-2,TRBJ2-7,CASSGNRAGSYEQYF
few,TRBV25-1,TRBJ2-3,CASSINTVHTQYF
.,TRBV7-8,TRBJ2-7,CASSLVRGQYF
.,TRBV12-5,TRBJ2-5,CASGLRGQFKQETQYF
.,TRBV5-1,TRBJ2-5,CASSKGQGEETQYF
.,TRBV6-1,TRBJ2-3,CASLKPTDTQYF
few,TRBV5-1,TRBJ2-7,CASSHGQGVTYEQYF
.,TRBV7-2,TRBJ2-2,CASSLNILAGGVGELFF
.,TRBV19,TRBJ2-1,CASSIRRGSSYNEQFF
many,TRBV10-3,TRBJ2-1,CAISGYAGGASYNEQFF
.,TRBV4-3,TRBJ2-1,CASSPGLAGGVQFF
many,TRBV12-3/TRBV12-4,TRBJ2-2,CASSFRGVPTGELFF
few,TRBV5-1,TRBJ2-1,CASSEGLAPYNEQFF
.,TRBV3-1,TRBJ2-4,CASSQKIGTDNIQYF
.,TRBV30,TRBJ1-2,CAWSGGQAHGYTF
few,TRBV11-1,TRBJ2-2,CASSKGLAGAKNTGELFF
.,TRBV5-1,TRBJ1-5,CASSVTGGGNQPQHF
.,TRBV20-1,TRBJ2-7,CSARRFWVKSYEQYF
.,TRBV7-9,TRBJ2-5,CASSLILGWQETQYF
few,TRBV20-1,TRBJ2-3,CSARAPQREVTDTQYF
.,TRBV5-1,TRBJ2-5,CASSGGGSQETQYF
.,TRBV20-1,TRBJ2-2,CCARGGTGLANTGELFF
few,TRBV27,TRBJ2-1,CASSSTGLGYNEQFF
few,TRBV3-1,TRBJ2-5,CASSTRQGSKETQYF
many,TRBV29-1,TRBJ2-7,CSALLGTGYEQYF
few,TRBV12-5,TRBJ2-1,CAENSGTSNEQFF
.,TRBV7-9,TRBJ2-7,CASSFTSGGVEQYF
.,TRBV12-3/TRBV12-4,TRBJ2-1,CASRATPNNNEQFF
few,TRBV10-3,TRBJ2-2,CAISERQSSTGELFF
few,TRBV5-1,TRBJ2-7,CASRPDAAISYEQYF
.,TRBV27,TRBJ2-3,CASSLSKDTQYF
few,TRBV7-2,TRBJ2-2,CASSLQGADTGELFF
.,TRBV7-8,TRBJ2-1,CASSLSGRRTGLINNEQFF
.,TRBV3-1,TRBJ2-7,CASSRVGAYEQYF
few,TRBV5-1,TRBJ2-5,CASGRSQETQYF
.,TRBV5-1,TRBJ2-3,CASSLGRRGGTDTQYF
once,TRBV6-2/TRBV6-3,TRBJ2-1,CASSPFLYGEQFF